One sample yielded the 5 T cell receptor beta chains listed below, sequenced in a study of beta chain features in type 1 diabetes. The whole isolated RNA underwent reverse transcription, so sequencing captured expressed TCRB transcripts. The protocol was immunoSEQ multiplex PCR, while the TCRdb copy is restricted to in-frame clones and leaves out a portion. Seen here are about 360,000 clones, roughly 13% observed once, and the top ten hold 0.017%. Sequenced input: naive CD4+ T cells from blood. These receptor sequences come from a man younger than 30 in good health.

This clone has more than one count but fewer than ten. This rearrangement joins TRBV2 to TRBJ2-7, with 12 bases that match TRBD1. Germline loops: CDR1 SNHLY, CDR2 FYNNEI. CDR3 size: 13 residues. The V and J ends lost 11 bases and 6 bases, in that order; junction bases with no gene match: 8. The DNA of the CDR3 is TGTGCCGTTGGGGGACAGGGGGCTTCCGAGCAGTACTTC. Encoded protein: CAVGGQGASEQYF.

Concerning this clone itself: This sequence may be a read error, since a much larger clone differs from it by one base. Other DNA sequences in the sample encode the same CDR3. Written as DNA, the CDR3 is TGTGCCAGCAGCTTGGACAGGGACTATGGCTACACCTTC. This sequence encodes CASSLDRDYGYTF. V is TRBV7-3 and J is TRBJ1-2; 8 positions agree with TRBD1. The CDR3 spans 13 residues. In germline, CDR1 is SGHTA, CDR2 FQGTGA. V was clipped by 3 bases and J by 3 bases; unmatched bases: 0. Full variable domain (missing parts from reference TRBV7-3 and TRBJ1-2): GAGVSQTPSNKVTEKGKYVELRCDPISGHTALYWYRQSLGQGPEFLIYFQGTGAADDSGLPNDRFFAVRPEGSVSTLKIQRTERGDSAVYLCASSLDRDYGYTFGSGTRLTVV.

The sample holds a few counts of this clone. V gene TRBV28 combines with J gene TRBJ2-5, with unresolved D. Trimming left V 4 bases short and J 7 bases short, with 4 bases between. The CDR3 covers 10 residues. Germline lookup yields CDR1 MDHEN and CDR2 SYDVKM. The CDR3 sequence is CASSSLTQYF. The CDR3 DNA sequence: TGTGCCAGCAGTTCACTGACCCAGTACTTC.

Only a few counts were recorded for this clone. An end of the junction differs from the germline gene, which may be a read error. The V call is TRBV6-1, the J call TRBJ2-7; 7 bases line up with TRBD1. Germline CDR1 reads MNHNS; CDR2 reads SASEGT. The CDR3 is 14 amino acids. CDR3 protein: CASREGGAADEQYF. In nucleotides, the CDR3 is TGTGCCAGCAGAGAAGGGGGCGCGGCTGACGAGCAGTACTTC.

V usage is TRBV9 and J usage is TRBJ2-5; TRBD1 matches at 7 bases. Germline CDR1 SGDLS, CDR2 YYNGEE. The CDR3 has 15 residues. Trimming at V came to 3 bases and at J to 2 bases, leaving 7 bases not matched to a gene. This CDR3 is CASSAHATGQETQYF. The CDR3 nucleotides are TGTGCCAGCAGCGCCCACGCGACAGGGCAAGAGACCCAGTACTTC.